This is a list of T cell receptor beta chains from one sample in a study of spatial heterogeneity in lung cancer. From the 5' RACE reads, TCRdb called clonotypes with MiXCR, one entry per CDR3 protein. The sample records around 40,000 distinct CDR3 sequences, roughly 5.2% being singletons. Specimen: PBMCs, collected at surgery. The receptor set was obtained from a male donor with early-stage non-small cell lung cancer. Each CDR3 is given with its conserved first and last residue. D genes are given only for firm matches. Not every row has a clone size; where given, it reads once, few, many or a size class.

cdr3_nt,cdr3_aa,clone_size,d_call,j_call,v_call
TGTGCCATCAGTGGATTAGCGGCGGAGACCCAGTACTTC,CAISGLAAETQYF,many,NA,TRBJ2-5,TRBV10-3
TGCAGTGCTAGGAAGGGAGTCAGCAATCAGCCCCAGCATTTT,CSARKGVSNQPQHF,many,NA,TRBJ1-5,TRBV20-1
TGTGCCAGTAGGAGTGGGGGGAGCACAGATACGCAGTATTTT,CASRSGGSTDTQYF,NA,NA,TRBJ2-3,TRBV19
TGCGCCAGCAGCTTGGATCCGGATAACACTGAAGCTTTCTTT,CASSLDPDNTEAFF,many,NA,TRBJ1-1,TRBV5-1
TGTGCCAGCAGTCCGGGACTAGCGGGCGTGGCCTACACCGGGGAGCTGTTTTTT,CASSPGLAGVAYTGELFF,many,TRBD2,TRBJ2-2,TRBV6-2/TRBV6-3
TGTGCCAGCAGCTTATTGGGATCGCGCCTCGAACGTTTGGAAAAACTGTTTTTT,CASSLLGSRLERLEKLFF,many,NA,TRBJ1-4,TRBV7-8
TGTGCCAGCAGACTTTACTACCAGGGCTCCTACGAGCAGTACTTC,CASRLYYQGSYEQYF,few,NA,TRBJ2-7,TRBV6-5
TGCAGCGCCGGACAGTCGTACCAAGAGACCCAGTACTTC,CSAGQSYQETQYF,many,NA,TRBJ2-5,TRBV29-1
TGCGCCAGCAGCTTGAGGACAGGGGATGAGCAGTACTTC,CASSLRTGDEQYF,few,TRBD1,TRBJ2-7,TRBV5-1
TGCGCCAGCAGTTGGGGGACAGAAAATGAAAAACTGTTTTTT,CASSWGTENEKLFF,many,TRBD1,TRBJ1-4,TRBV10-2
TGTGCCAGCAGTGGGGAGCGGGGATGGACCCAGTACTTC,CASSGERGWTQYF,NA,TRBD2,TRBJ2-5,TRBV12-3/TRBV12-4
TGTGCCATCAGTGAGCCAGGGGAATTGAACACTGAAGCTTTCTTT,CAISEPGELNTEAFF,many,NA,TRBJ1-1,TRBV10-3
TGTGCCAGCAGCGTGACAGGGACTGGAAACACCATATATTTT,CASSVTGTGNTIYF,NA,TRBD1,TRBJ1-3,TRBV5-6
TGCGCCAGCAGCTTGGGGGGATATAGCAATCAGCCCCAGCATTTT,CASSLGGYSNQPQHF,NA,NA,TRBJ1-5,TRBV5-1
TGTGCCAGCAGACGGGGGCAGATCAGGGATTCACCCCTCCACTTT,CASRRGQIRDSPLHF,few,NA,TRBJ1-6,TRBV25-1
TGCGCCAGCAGCTTGGTTGGACAGGTGACCTACGAGCAGTACTTC,CASSLVGQVTYEQYF,NA,TRBD1,TRBJ2-7,TRBV5-1
TGCGCCAGCAGCATCGGACTAGCGGGGCTCTCCTACGAGCAGTACTTC,CASSIGLAGLSYEQYF,NA,TRBD2,TRBJ2-7,TRBV5-1
TGTGCCAGCAGCTTCGACCCAACTAGCAATCAGCCCCAGCATTTT,CASSFDPTSNQPQHF,many,NA,TRBJ1-5,TRBV7-2
TGCAGTGCGCGGACAGGGGGCAATGGCTACACCTTC,CSARTGGNGYTF,few,TRBD1,TRBJ1-2,TRBV20-1
TGTGCCAGCAGCCCCCCTCCTGGAGACAGAAACTCCTACAATGAGCAGTTCTTC,CASSPPPGDRNSYNEQFF,many,NA,TRBJ2-1,TRBV7-9
TGTGCCAGCAGCTTGATCCGGGGCCCCCCCCGTGGCACCAGGTCTGGGGCCAACGTCCTGACTTTC,CASSLIRGPPRGTRSGANVLTF,few,NA,TRBJ2-6,TRBV11-2
TGCGCCAGCAGTCAACGGGACAGGGGGAGCACCGGGGAGCTGTTTTTT,CASSQRDRGSTGELFF,many,TRBD1,TRBJ2-2,TRBV23-1
TGCGCCATCCCCAGGGTACCGTCGAGCTCCTATAATTCACCCCTCCACTTT,CAIPRVPSSSYNSPLHF,few,NA,TRBJ1-6,TRBV5-1
TGCAGTGCTAGAGTCCAGGGGATCTCCTACAATGAGCAGTTCTTC,CSARVQGISYNEQFF,few,NA,TRBJ2-1,TRBV20-1
TGTGCCTCCCGAAGGACTGGGACAGATACGCAGTATTTT,CASRRTGTDTQYF,few,NA,TRBJ2-3,TRBV30
TGTGCCAGCAGCCCCGTCGGACAGCCCCAGCATTTT,CASSPVGQPQHF,NA,NA,TRBJ1-5,TRBV7-8
TGTGCCATCAGGAACAGGGAGGAGGCCGGGGAGCTGTTTTTT,CAIRNREEAGELFF,many,NA,TRBJ2-2,TRBV10-3
TGCAGTGCTCTGGACAGAAAAACTAGCACAGATACGCAGTATTTT,CSALDRKTSTDTQYF,NA,NA,TRBJ2-3,TRBV20-1
TGTGCCAGCAGCTTAGGCCAGAACTACGAGCAGTACTTC,CASSLGQNYEQYF,few,NA,TRBJ2-7,TRBV11-2
TGTGCCAGCAGCCAAGGGGGTGGCAGCACGACAGATACGCAGTATTTT,CASSQGGGSTTDTQYF,many,NA,TRBJ2-3,TRBV3-1
TGTGCCAGCAGTCCGGGACAGGAGTATAATTCACCCCTCCACTTT,CASSPGQEYNSPLHF,many,TRBD1,TRBJ1-6,TRBV28
TGTGCCAGCTCATCCTGGGACAGGGTAGGGGGCAATCAGCCCCAGCATTTT,CASSSWDRVGGNQPQHF,NA,TRBD1,TRBJ1-5,TRBV18
TGTGCCAGCAGCAAGACAGTGATCCATGAAAAACTGTTTTTT,CASSKTVIHEKLFF,many,NA,TRBJ1-4,TRBV5-7
TGTGCCAGCAGAGACGAGAAGGCAACGGGCGGGGCCAACGTCCTGACTTTC,CASRDEKATGGANVLTF,NA,NA,TRBJ2-6,TRBV5-6
TGCAGTGCTAATACCCCAGGTTCACCCCTCCACTTT,CSANTPGSPLHF,many,NA,TRBJ1-6,TRBV20-1
TGTGCCAGCACCCGCAGGGGCCACGAGCAGTACTTC,CASTRRGHEQYF,many,NA,TRBJ2-7,TRBV12-3/TRBV12-4
TGCGCCAGCAGCCAAGATATGGGGCCCTCCTATGGCTACACCTTC,CASSQDMGPSYGYTF,NA,NA,TRBJ1-2,TRBV4-3
TGTGCCAGCAGCCCCGTTCCGGGACGGCTCTCTGGAAACACCATATATTTT,CASSPVPGRLSGNTIYF,many,NA,TRBJ1-3,TRBV3-1
TGTGCCAGCAGACCGGGGGGATCCTACAATGAGCAGTTCTTC,CASRPGGSYNEQFF,NA,TRBD2,TRBJ2-1,TRBV12-3/TRBV12-4
TGTGCCAGCAGTTTTAGCGGCAGCTCCTACGAGCAGTACTTC,CASSFSGSSYEQYF,many,NA,TRBJ2-7,TRBV28
TGCGCCAGCAGCTTGGCCCTACCAGGGTCTGGAAACACCATATATTTT,CASSLALPGSGNTIYF,many,NA,TRBJ1-3,TRBV5-1
TGTGCCTGGAGTCGGCAAGGCGGCACAGATACGCAGTATTTT,CAWSRQGGTDTQYF,NA,NA,TRBJ2-3,TRBV30
TGCGCCAGCAGCCTCGGATACGACGGCACTGAAGCTTTCTTT,CASSLGYDGTEAFF,few,NA,TRBJ1-1,TRBV5-1
TGTGCCAGCAGTTTAGGTACAGGGGGAAGATCACCCCTCCACTTT,CASSLGTGGRSPLHF,many,TRBD1,TRBJ1-6,TRBV12-3/TRBV12-4
TGTGCCAGCAGTTGGAAGGGGGACTCCTACGAGCAGTACTTC,CASSWKGDSYEQYF,few,NA,TRBJ2-7,TRBV27
TGCGCCAACAGCCAAGACCTTTGGGCGACAGGGAATACCTACGAGCAGTACTTC,CANSQDLWATGNTYEQYF,NA,TRBD1,TRBJ2-7,TRBV4-3
TGCGCCAGCAGCTTGGATTCAACACAGGGGGCGCGTACCATATATTTT,CASSLDSTQGARTIYF,many,TRBD1,TRBJ1-3,TRBV5-1
TGTGCCAGCAGCCCCTCGTTCACATATATGAACACTGAAGCTTTCTTT,CASSPSFTYMNTEAFF,NA,NA,TRBJ1-1,TRBV6-5
TGCGCCAGCAGCTTGGACAGTTTGGGTCGAAACACCATATATTTT,CASSLDSLGRNTIYF,many,NA,TRBJ1-3,TRBV5-1
TGTGCCAGTAGTATAGGACTAGGAGTCAATGAGCAGTTCTTC,CASSIGLGVNEQFF,NA,NA,TRBJ2-1,TRBV19
TGTGCCAGCAGTCAAGGGGCCTTTGAAGCTTTCTTT,CASSQGAFEAFF,many,NA,TRBJ1-1,TRBV12-3/TRBV12-4